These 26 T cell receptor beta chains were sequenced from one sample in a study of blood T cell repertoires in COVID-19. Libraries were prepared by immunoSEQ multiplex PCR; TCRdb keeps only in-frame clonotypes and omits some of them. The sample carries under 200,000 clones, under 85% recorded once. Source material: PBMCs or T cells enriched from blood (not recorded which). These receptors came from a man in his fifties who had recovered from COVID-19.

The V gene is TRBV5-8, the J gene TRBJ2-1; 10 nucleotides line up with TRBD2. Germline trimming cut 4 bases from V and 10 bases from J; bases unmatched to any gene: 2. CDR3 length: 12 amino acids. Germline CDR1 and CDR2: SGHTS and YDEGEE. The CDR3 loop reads CASSILAGEQFF. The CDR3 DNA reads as TGTGCCAGCAGCATACTAGCGGGGGAGCAGTTCTTC.

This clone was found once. The chain's CDR3 is CASRQTLTNEKLFF. The CDR3 bases are TGCGCCAGCAGACAGACCCTGACTAATGAAAAACTGTTTTTT. The chain joins TRBV5-1 to TRBJ1-4; the D is unclear. The CDR3 extends over 14 amino acids. CDR1 is SGHRS and CDR2 is YFSETQ in the germline V gene. V was shortened by 5 bases and J by 2 bases, with 10 bases between the two germline ends.

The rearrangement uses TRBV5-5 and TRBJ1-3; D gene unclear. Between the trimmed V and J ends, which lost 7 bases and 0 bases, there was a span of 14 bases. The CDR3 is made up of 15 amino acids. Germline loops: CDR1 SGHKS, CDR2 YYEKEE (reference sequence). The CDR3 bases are TGTGCCAGCGAGTATCGACTTAGCTCTGGAAACACCATATATTTT. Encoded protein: CASEYRLSSGNTIYF.

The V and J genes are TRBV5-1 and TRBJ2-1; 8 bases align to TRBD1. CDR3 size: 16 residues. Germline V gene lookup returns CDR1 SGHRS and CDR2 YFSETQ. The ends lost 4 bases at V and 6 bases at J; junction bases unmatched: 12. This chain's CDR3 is CASSDSGGPGLNEQFF. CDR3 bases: TGCGCCAGCAGCGACTCAGGGGGCCCCGGGCTCAATGAGCAGTTCTTC.

The CDR3 DNA sequence: TGTGCCAGTAGGCCTAGCGGGGGTAACACCGGGGAGCTGTTTTTT. This sequence encodes CASRPSGGNTGELFF. This chain joins TRBV19 and TRBJ2-2, with 10 bases fitting TRBD2. The V segment lost 6 bases and the J segment 2 bases; nucleotides outside the gene matches: 3. CDR3 length: 15 residues. Germline CDR1 is LNHDA and CDR2 is SQIVND (reference sequence).

The CDR3 spells CASTSSGALDSGANVLTF. The DNA for the CDR3 is TGTGCCAGTACCAGTAGTGGGGCCCTAGACTCTGGGGCCAACGTCCTGACTTTC. The genes are TRBV19 and TRBJ2-6; D may be TRBD1 (5 bases). The CDR3 totals 18 residues. V gave up 7 bases and J gave up 0 bases, with 19 bases separating them. Germline CDR1 LNHDA, CDR2 SQIVND (reference sequence).

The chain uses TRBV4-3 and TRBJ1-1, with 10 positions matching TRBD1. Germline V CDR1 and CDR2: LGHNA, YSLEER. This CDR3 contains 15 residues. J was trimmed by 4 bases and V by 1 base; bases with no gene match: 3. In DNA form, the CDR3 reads TGCGCCAGCAGCCAAGGACAGGGGGCGGGCACTGAAGCTTTCTTT. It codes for CASSQGQGAGTEAFF.

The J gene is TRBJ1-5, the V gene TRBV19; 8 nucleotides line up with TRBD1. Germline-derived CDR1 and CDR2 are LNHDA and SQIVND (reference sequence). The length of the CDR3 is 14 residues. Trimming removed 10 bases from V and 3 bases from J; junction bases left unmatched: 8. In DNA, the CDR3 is TGTGCCACCCGACCGGGACAGGACAATCAGCCCCAGCATTTT. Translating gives CATRPGQDNQPQHF.

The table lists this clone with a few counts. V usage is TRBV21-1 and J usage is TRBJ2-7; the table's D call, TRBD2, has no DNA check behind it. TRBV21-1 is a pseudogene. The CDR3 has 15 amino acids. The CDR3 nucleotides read TGTGCCAGCAGCTCACACGACGGGGGATCCTACGAGCAGTACTTC. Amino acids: CASSSHDGGSYEQYF.

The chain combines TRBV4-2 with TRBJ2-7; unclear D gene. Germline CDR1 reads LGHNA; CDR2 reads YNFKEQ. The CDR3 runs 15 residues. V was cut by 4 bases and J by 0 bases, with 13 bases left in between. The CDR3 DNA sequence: TGTGCCAGCAGCCCGGAGTACGTAAGCTCCTACGAGCAGTACTTC. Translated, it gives CASSPEYVSSYEQYF.

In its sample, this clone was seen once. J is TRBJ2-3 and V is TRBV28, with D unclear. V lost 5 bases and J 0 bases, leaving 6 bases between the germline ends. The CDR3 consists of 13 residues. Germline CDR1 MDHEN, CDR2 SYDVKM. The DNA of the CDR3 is TGTGCCAGCAGTCCCCCTAGCACAGATACGCAGTATTTT. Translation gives CASSPPSTDTQYF. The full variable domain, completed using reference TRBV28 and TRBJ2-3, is DVKVTQSSRYLVKRTGEKVFLECVQDMDHENMFWYRQDPGLGLRLIYFSYDVKMKEKGDIPEGYSVSREKKERFSLILESASTNQTSMYLCASSPPSTDTQYFGPGTRLTVL.

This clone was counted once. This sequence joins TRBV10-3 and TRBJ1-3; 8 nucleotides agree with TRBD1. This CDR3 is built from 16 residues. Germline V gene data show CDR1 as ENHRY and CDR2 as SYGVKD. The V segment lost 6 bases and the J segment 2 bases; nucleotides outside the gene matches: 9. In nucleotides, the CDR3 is TGTGCCATCAGCCCCACAACGACAGGGGCTGGAAACACCATATATTTT. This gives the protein CAISPTTTGAGNTIYF.

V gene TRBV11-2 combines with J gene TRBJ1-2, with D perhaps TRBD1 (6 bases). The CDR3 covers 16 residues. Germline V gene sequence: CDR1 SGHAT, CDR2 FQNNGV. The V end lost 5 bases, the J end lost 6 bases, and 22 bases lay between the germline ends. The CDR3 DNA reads TGTGCCAGCAGCCGGGATGACAGGCTGAGCCTGGATGGCTACACCTTC. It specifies CASSRDDRLSLDGYTF.

This CDR3 is CASSSRGGGETQYF. The CDR3 DNA sequence: TGTGCCAGCAGCAGCCGCGGGGGCGGAGAGACCCAGTACTTC. The chain carries TRBV9 and TRBJ2-5; D possibly corresponds to TRBD2 (7 bases). The CDR3 has 14 residues. Trimming pared 4 bases from V and 4 bases from J, leaving 14 bases between. The germline gives CDR1 SGDLS, CDR2 YYNGEE.

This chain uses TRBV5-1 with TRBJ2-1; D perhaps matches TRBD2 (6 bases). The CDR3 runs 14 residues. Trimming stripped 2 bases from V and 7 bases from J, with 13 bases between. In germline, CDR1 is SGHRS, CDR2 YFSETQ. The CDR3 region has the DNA TGCGCCAGCAGCTTAACAGGAGGGCGAAATGAGCAGTTCTTC. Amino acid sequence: CASSLTGGRNEQFF.

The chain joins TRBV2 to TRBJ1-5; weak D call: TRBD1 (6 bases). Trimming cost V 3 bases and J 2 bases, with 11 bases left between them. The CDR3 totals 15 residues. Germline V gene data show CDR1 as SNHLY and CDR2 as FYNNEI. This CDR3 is CASSDRQVGNQPQHF. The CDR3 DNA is TGTGCCAGCAGTGACAGACAGGTAGGCAATCAGCCCCAGCATTTT.

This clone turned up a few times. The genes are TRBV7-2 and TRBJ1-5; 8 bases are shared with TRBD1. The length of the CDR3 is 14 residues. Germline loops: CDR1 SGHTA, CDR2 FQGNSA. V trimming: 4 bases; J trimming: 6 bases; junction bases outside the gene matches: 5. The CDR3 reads CASSSDRGPQPQHF. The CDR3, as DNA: TGTGCCAGCAGCTCCGACAGGGGCCCTCAGCCCCAGCATTTT.

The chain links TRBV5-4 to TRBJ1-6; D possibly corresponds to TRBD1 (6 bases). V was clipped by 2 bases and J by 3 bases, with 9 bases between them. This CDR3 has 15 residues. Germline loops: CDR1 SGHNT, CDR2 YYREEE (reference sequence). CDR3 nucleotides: TGTGCCAGCAGCTTACCAGGGGACTATAATTCACCCCTCCACTTT. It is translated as CASSLPGDYNSPLHF.

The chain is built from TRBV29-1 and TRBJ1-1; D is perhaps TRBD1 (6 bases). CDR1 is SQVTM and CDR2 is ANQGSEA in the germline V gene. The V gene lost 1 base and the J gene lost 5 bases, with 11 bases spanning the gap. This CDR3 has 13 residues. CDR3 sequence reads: CSVEALRGTEAFF. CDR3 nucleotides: TGCAGCGTTGAAGCCTTAAGGGGGACTGAAGCTTTCTTT.

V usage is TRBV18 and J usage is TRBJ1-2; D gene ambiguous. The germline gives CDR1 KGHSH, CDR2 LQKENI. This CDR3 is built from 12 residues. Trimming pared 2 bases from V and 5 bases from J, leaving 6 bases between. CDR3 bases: TGTGCCAGCTCACCAGAAGAGTATGGCTACACCTTC. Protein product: CASSPEEYGYTF.

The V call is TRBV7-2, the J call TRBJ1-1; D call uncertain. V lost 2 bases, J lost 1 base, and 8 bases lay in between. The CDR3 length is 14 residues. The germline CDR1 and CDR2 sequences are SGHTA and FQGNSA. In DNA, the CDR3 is TGTGCCAGCAGCTTATTTGAGGGGAACACTGAAGCTTTCTTT. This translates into CASSLFEGNTEAFF.

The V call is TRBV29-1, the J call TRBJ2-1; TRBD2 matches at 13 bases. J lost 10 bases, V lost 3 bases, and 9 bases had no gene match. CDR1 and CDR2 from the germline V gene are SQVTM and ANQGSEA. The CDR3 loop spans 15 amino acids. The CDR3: CSVDGLAGAQREQFF. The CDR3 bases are TGCAGCGTTGACGGACTAGCGGGGGCTCAAAGGGAGCAGTTCTTC.

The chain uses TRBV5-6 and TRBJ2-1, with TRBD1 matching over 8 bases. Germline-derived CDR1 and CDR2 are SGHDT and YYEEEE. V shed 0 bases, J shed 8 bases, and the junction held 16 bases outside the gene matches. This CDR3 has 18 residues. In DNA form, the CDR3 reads TGTGCCAGCAGCTTGGGCCTCCTTCGGGACAGGAGGGGGGATGAGCAGTTCTTC. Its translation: CASSLGLLRDRRGDEQFF.

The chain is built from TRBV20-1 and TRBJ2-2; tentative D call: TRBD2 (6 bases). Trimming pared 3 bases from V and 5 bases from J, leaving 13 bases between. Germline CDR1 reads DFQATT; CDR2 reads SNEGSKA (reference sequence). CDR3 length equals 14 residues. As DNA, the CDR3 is TGCAGTGCTAGTCCGCGGGGACTTACCGGGGAGCTGTTTTTT. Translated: CSASPRGLTGELFF.

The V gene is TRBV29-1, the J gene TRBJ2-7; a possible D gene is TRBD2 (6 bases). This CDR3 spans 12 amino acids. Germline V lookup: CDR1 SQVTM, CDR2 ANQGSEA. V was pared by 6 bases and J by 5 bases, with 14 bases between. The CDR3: CSVDGGDDEQYF. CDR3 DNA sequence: TGCAGCGTCGACGGGGGAGACGACGAGCAGTACTTC.

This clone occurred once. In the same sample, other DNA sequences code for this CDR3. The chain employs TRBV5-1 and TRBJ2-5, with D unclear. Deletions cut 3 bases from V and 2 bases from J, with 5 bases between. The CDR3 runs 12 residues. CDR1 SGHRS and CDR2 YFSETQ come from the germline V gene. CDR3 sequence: CASSYTQETQYF. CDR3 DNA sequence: TGCGCCAGCAGCTACACGCAAGAGACCCAGTACTTC.